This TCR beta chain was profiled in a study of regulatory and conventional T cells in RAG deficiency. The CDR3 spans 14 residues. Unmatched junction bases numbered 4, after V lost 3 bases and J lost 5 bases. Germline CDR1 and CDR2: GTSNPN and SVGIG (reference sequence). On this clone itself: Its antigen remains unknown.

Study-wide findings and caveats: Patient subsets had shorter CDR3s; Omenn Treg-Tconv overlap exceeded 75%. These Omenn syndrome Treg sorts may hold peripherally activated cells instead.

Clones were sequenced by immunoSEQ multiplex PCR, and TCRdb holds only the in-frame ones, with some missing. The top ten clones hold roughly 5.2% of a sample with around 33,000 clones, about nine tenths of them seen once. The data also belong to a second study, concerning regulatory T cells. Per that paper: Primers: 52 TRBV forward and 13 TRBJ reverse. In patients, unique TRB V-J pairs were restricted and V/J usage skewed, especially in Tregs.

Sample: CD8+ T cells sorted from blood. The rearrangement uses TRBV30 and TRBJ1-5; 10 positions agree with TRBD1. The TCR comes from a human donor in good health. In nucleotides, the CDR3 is TGTGCCTGGAGCGGAGGGACAGGGGATCAGCCCCAGCATTTT. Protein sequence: CAWSGGTGDQPQHF.